A single sample gave rise to the 12 T cell receptor beta chains below, sequenced in a study of blood T cell repertoires in COVID-19. TCRdb keeps only in-frame clones here, not all; method: immunoSEQ multiplex PCR. The sample includes under 350,000 clones, 75% to 90% of them seen just once. The sample comprised PBMCs or T cells enriched from blood (not recorded which). The receptors come from a woman between 40 and 55 years old who had recovered from COVID-19.

V is TRBV6-5 and J is TRBJ2-7; 7 bases fit TRBD1. Per the germline V gene, CDR1 is MNHEY and CDR2 is SVGAGI. The CDR3 runs 14 residues. V shed 6 bases and J 2 bases; nucleotides not matched to a gene: 7. Here the CDR3 DNA reads TGTGCCAGCAGCGGACAGGTAATCCCCTACGAGCAGTACTTC. This codes for CASSGQVIPYEQYF.

This clone was picked up many times. The genes are TRBV30 and TRBJ2-3, with 10 bases that match TRBD2. The germline gives CDR1 GTSNPN, CDR2 SVGIG (reference sequence). The CDR3 is 14 residues long. The V gene end was trimmed by 1 base and the J gene end by 4 bases; junction bases not matched to a gene: 2. The chain's CDR3 is CAWSEGLAADTQYF. For the CDR3, the DNA is TGTGCCTGGAGTGAAGGACTAGCGGCAGATACGCAGTATTTT.

This clone was found a few times. The V and J genes are TRBV12-3 or TRBV12-4 and TRBJ2-1; D remains unclear. V gave up 5 bases and J gave up 7 bases, with 6 bases separating them. CDR3 length equals 11 residues. CDR3 loop: CASSPLNEQFF. The CDR3 coding sequence is TGTGCCAGCAGTCCCTTAAATGAGCAGTTCTTC.

The chain has TRBV7-9 and TRBJ2-7; tentatively, D is TRBD1 (6 bases). CDR1 is SEHNR, CDR2 FQNEAQ, per germline (reference sequence). Between the trimmed V and J ends, which lost 2 bases and 3 bases, there was a span of 17 bases. This CDR3 is 16 amino acids long. CDR3: CASSLSPGQPLYEQYF. DNA of the CDR3: TGTGCCAGCAGCTTAAGTCCAGGACAGCCACTCTACGAGCAGTACTTC.

This clone was recorded once. V is TRBV9 and J is TRBJ2-2; D is possibly TRBD2 (5 bases). The germline V and J ends were trimmed by 0 bases and 5 bases, with 14 bases remaining between them. From germline, CDR1 is SGDLS and CDR2 YYNGEE. CDR3 length equals 16 residues. CDR3 nucleotides: TGTGCCAGCAGCGTAGCGATCAGTCGGGGTACCGGGGAGCTGTTTTTT. Amino acids: CASSVAISRGTGELFF.

The genes are TRBV7-9 and TRBJ2-1; 8 bases map to TRBD2. V lost 2 bases, J lost 6 bases, and 9 bases stayed unmatched. The germline V gene encodes CDR1 SEHNR and CDR2 FQNEAQ (reference sequence). The CDR3 is 16 residues long. CDR3 region: CASSLIAGGAGNEQFF. Here the CDR3 DNA reads TGTGCCAGCAGCTTAATTGCGGGGGGCGCTGGCAATGAGCAGTTCTTC.

This clone was observed many times. The DNA of the CDR3 is TGTGCCAGCTCACCCAAGCCGGGGTACGACTATGGCTACACCTTC. It translates to CASSPKPGYDYGYTF. V usage is TRBV18 and J usage is TRBJ1-2, with D hard to call. The V gene lost 3 bases and the J gene lost 3 bases, with 14 bases spanning the gap. Germline loops: CDR1 KGHSH, CDR2 LQKENI. There are 15 residues in the CDR3.

The chain links TRBV2 to TRBJ2-2; D remains unclear. V lost 8 bases and J lost 4, with 8 bases in between. Germline CDR1 reads SNHLY; CDR2 reads FYNNEI. The length of the CDR3 is 12 residues. CDR3 in amino acids: CASGVRTGELFF. The CDR3, as DNA: TGTGCCAGCGGAGTACGCACCGGGGAGCTGTTTTTT.

The rearrangement links TRBV2 to TRBJ2-2; D is ambiguous. This CDR3 spans 13 amino acids. Per the germline V gene, CDR1 is SNHLY and CDR2 is FYNNEI. The CDR3 sequence is CATQVKWTGELFF. The CDR3 DNA reads as TGTGCAACCCAGGTCAAGTGGACCGGGGAGCTGTTTTTT.

The chain joins TRBV5-4 to TRBJ1-2, with 7 bases identical to TRBD1. This CDR3 contains 14 residues. Germline V CDR1 and CDR2: SGHNT, YYREEE (reference sequence). The trim removed 4 bases at V and 6 bases at J, leaving 9 bases unmatched. The CDR3 DNA follows: TGTGCCAGCAGCCCAACGACAGGGCGAGATGGCTACACCTTC. It encodes CASSPTTGRDGYTF. Supplemented by reference TRBV5-4 and TRBJ1-2, the full variable domain reads ETGVTQSPTHLIKTRGQQVTLRCSSQSGHNTVSWYQQALGQGPQFIFQYYREEENGRGNFPPRFSGLQFPNYSSELNVNALELDDSALYLCASSPTTGRDGYTFGSGTRLTVV.

The genes are TRBV2 and TRBJ2-7, with 8 nucleotides matching TRBD1. Germline CDR1 and CDR2: SNHLY and FYNNEI. V shed 7 bases, J shed 0 bases, and the junction held 2 bases outside the gene matches. The length of the CDR3 is 13 residues. CDR3 region: CASMDRDSYEQYF. As DNA, the CDR3 is TGTGCCAGCATGGACAGGGACTCCTACGAGCAGTACTTC.

The CDR3, as DNA: TGTGCCAGCAGTTTAGGGACAGGACCTTACACTGAAGCTTTCTTT. Translated: CASSLGTGPYTEAFF. The chain uses TRBV27 and TRBJ1-1, with TRBD1 matching 8 bases. CDR1 is MNHEY, CDR2 SMNVEV, per germline (reference sequence). The CDR3 contains 15 residues. The V and J ends lost 2 bases and 3 bases, in that order; junction bases with no gene match: 5.